The clone carrying this T cell receptor beta chain has only a few counts. Its antigen is currently unknown. All of the isolated RNA was reverse transcribed, so expressed TCRB transcripts were sequenced. Assay used: immunoSEQ multiplex PCR; TCRdb lists only in-frame clones, some missing. This table holds fewer than 250,000 clones, 9% to 10% found once. Isolation of CD4+ naive, central memory, regulatory and stem cell-like memory cells was achieved by sorting via CD45RO/CCR7/CD25/CD127/CD95/CD27. This entry is derived from a study of beta chain features in type 1 diabetes. Regarding the study as a whole: PCR may have favored shorter templates equally in patients and controls. Naive, central memory and regulatory TCRB repertoires appeared more similar among patients than healthy donors.

Specimen: naive CD4+ T cells from blood. This receptor was taken from a woman under 30 in good health.

CDR3 amino acids: CASSRNRGGYAADTQYF. DNA for the CDR3: TGTGCCAGCTCACGGAACAGGGGTGGTTATGCGGCAGATACGCAGTATTTT. The chain links TRBV18 to TRBJ2-3, with 7 bases fitting TRBD1. The CDR3 is made up of 17 amino acids. In germline, CDR1 is KGHSH, CDR2 LQKENI. Trimming removed 4 bases from V and 4 bases from J; junction bases left unmatched: 14.